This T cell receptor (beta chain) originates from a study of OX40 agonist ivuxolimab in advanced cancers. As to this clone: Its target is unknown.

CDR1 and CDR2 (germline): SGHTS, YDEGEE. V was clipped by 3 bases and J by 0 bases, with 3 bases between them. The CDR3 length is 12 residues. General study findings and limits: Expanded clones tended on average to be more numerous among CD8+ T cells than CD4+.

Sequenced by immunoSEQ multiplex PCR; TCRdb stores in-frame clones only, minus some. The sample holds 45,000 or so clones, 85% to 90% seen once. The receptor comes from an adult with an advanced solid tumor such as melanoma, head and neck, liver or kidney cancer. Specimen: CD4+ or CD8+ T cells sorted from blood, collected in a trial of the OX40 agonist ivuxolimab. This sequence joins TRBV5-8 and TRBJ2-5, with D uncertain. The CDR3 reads CASSSNQETQYF. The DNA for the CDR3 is TGTGCCAGCAGCTCCAACCAAGAGACCCAGTACTTC.